A single sample is the source of the 19 T cell receptor beta chains below, sequenced in a study of blood T cells in healthy people across ages. A second PCR, run for 7 to 11 cycles, used a sample-barcoded 5' primer plus a J-beta primer mix. TCRdb redid the calling of the 5' RACE reads with MiXCR, one entry per CDR3 protein. The table records 600,000 or so distinct CDR3 sequences, under 30% of them present only once. Sequenced sample: blood. These receptors were collected from a woman older than 75 in good health.

This clonotype was found many times. This chain joins TRBV20-1 and TRBJ2-4; D is possibly TRBD1 (5 bases). The germline V gene encodes CDR1 DFQATT and CDR2 SNEGSKA (reference sequence). There are 12 residues in the CDR3. Trimming pared 1 base from V and 12 bases from J, leaving 13 bases between. The CDR3 bases are TGCAGTGCTAGAGTGGACACTTCTTATCAGTACTTC. Translation: CSARVDTSYQYF.

This clonotype was detected a few times. A single base separates this from a much larger clone, so it may be a read error. The V gene is TRBV29-1, the J gene TRBJ2-7, with TRBD1 as a possible D gene (6 bases). Germline values: CDR1 SQVTM, CDR2 ANQGSEA. The V and J ends lost 1 base and 7 bases respectively, with 14 bases between them. The CDR3 runs to 13 residues. The CDR3 loop reads CSVEVFSGHEQYF. Here the CDR3 DNA reads TGCAGCGTTGAAGTCTTTTCGGGACATGAGCAGTACTTC.

This clonotype was picked up many times. V gene TRBV7-2 combines with J gene TRBJ2-5, with D possibly being TRBD1 (6 bases). CDR3 length equals 17 residues. Trimming stripped 1 base from V and 0 bases from J, with 15 bases between. Germline values: CDR1 SGHTA, CDR2 FQGNSA. DNA of the CDR3: TGTGCCAGCAGCTTAGTTTTCCAGTGGACAGACCAAGAGACCCAGTACTTC. This translates into CASSLVFQWTDQETQYF.

The table lists this clonotype with a few counts. The genes are TRBV7-2 and TRBJ1-1; D is undetermined. This CDR3 has 15 residues. Trimming cost V 3 bases and J 4 bases, with 15 bases left between them. Germline CDR1 reads SGHTA; CDR2 reads FQGNSA. The CDR3 here is CASSLVGGSFTEAFF. The CDR3 DNA reads as TGTGCCAGCAGCTTGGTAGGCGGGAGTTTCACTGAAGCTTTCTTT.

This clonotype was observed at least ten times. The rearrangement uses TRBV20-1 and TRBJ2-7, with 8 bases identical to TRBD1. The CDR3 is 14 amino acids. V lost 6 bases and J lost 2; bases outside the gene matches: 9. The germline V gene has CDR1 DFQATT and CDR2 SNEGSKA (reference sequence). CDR3 in amino acids: CSATGGTEAYEQYF. CDR3 nucleotides: TGCAGTGCCACAGGGGGGACGGAGGCCTACGAGCAGTACTTC.

This clonotype was observed at least ten times. The V gene is TRBV25-1, the J gene TRBJ2-5; D might be TRBD2 (5 bases). The V gene's germline CDR1 is MGHDK and CDR2 SYGVNS. V lost 6 bases to trimming and J lost 5 bases, with 13 bases between them. The CDR3 sequence is 13 residues long. The CDR3 region is CASSFPSGETQYF. CDR3 DNA sequence: TGTGCCAGCAGCTTCCCGAGCGGTGAGACCCAGTACTTC.

The rearrangement links TRBV7-6 to TRBJ1-5; the match to TRBD1 covers 10 bases. Trimming at V came to 5 bases and at J to 4 bases, leaving 5 bases not matched to a gene. Germline V CDR1 and CDR2: SGHVS, FNYEAQ. The CDR3 is 15 amino acids. The CDR3 bases are TGTGCCAGCAGCATCGGGACAGGGGAAAATCAGCCCCAGCATTTT. It encodes CASSIGTGENQPQHF.

This clonotype was observed a few times. The chain combines TRBV7-2 with TRBJ2-5; 10 nucleotides agree with TRBD1. J lost 4 bases, V lost 5 bases, and 7 bases had no gene match. The germline V gene has CDR1 SGHTA and CDR2 FQGNSA. CDR3 length: 15 residues. CDR3 protein: CASSIGQGEGETQYF. DNA of the CDR3: TGTGCCAGCAGCATCGGACAGGGGGAAGGAGAGACCCAGTACTTC.

This clonotype has a single count. V and J are TRBV7-9 and TRBJ2-7, with D tentatively TRBD2 (6 bases). The CDR3 loop spans 15 amino acids. V lost 1 base, J lost 2 bases, and 12 bases lay in between. CDR1 and CDR2 from the germline V gene are SEHNR and FQNEAQ (reference sequence). CDR3 DNA: TGTGCCAGCAGCTTAGACGCTAGCGCGACCTACGAGCAGTACTTC. As protein: CASSLDASATYEQYF.

A single count supports this clonotype. Since a much larger clone is just one base distant, this may be a read error. The chain couples TRBV5-1 to TRBJ2-1; TRBD2 matches at 7 bases. With V trimmed by 3 bases and J by 9 bases, 12 bases remained unmatched. CDR1 SGHRS and CDR2 YFSETQ come from the germline V gene. This CDR3 has 15 residues. CDR3 in amino acids: CASSWAGEGWGEQFF. The CDR3 DNA reads TGCGCCAGCAGCTGGGCTGGGGAGGGTTGGGGTGAGCAGTTCTTC.

This clonotype occurred many times. The chain has TRBV18 and TRBJ1-1, with D hard to call. There are 15 residues in the CDR3. Germline CDR1 reads KGHSH; CDR2 reads LQKENI. V dropped 3 bases and J dropped 2 bases, with 13 bases sitting between them. CDR3 residues: CASSPRSLDNTEAFF. The CDR3 DNA sequence: TGTGCCAGCTCACCCAGGTCCCTTGATAACACTGAAGCTTTCTTT.

This clonotype was observed at least ten times. V is TRBV5-1 and J is TRBJ1-6, with 7 bases matching TRBD1. V shed 0 bases and J 12 bases; nucleotides not matched to a gene: 9. Germline CDR1 SGHRS, CDR2 YFSETQ. The CDR3 runs 15 residues. The CDR3: CASSLASGTAQPLHF. The CDR3 bases are TGCGCCAGCAGCTTGGCCAGCGGGACAGCGCAACCCCTCCACTTT.

The rearrangement links TRBV7-3 to TRBJ1-2, with 7 bases fitting TRBD1. Germline trimming cut 5 bases from V and 2 bases from J; bases unmatched to any gene: 5. The V gene's germline CDR1 is SGHTA and CDR2 FQGTGA. This CDR3 has 14 amino acids. The CDR3 here is CASSPGGQNYGYTF. CDR3 nucleotide sequence: TGTGCCAGCAGCCCAGGGGGGCAGAACTATGGCTACACCTTC.

This clonotype was recorded at least ten times. One junction end disagrees with the germline gene, perhaps due to a read error. V gene TRBV27 combines with J gene TRBJ2-1; maybe TRBD1 (7 bases). Germline V gene sequence: CDR1 MNHEY, CDR2 SMNVEV (reference sequence). CDR3 size: 12 residues. The CDR3 bases are TGCTGTGCAGGGGGAGGCTACAATGAGCAGTTCTTC. Its translation is CCAGGGYNEQFF.

There are many counts of this clonotype. The chain recombines TRBV4-2 with TRBJ1-5; 8 nucleotides align to TRBD1. Trimming cost V 0 bases and J 7 bases; bases outside gene matches: 5. Germline assignment: CDR1 LGHNA and CDR2 YNFKEQ. CDR3 length: 15 residues. CDR3 sequence: CASSQDQGAWQPQHF. For the CDR3, the DNA is TGTGCCAGCAGCCAAGACCAGGGGGCATGGCAGCCCCAGCATTTT.

This clonotype has just one count. The chain combines TRBV2 with TRBJ2-1; D may be TRBD2 (7 bases). The DNA end is a closer match to TRBJ2-7, so the J assignment may be wrong. CDR1 SNHLY and CDR2 FYNNEI come from the germline V gene. This CDR3 contains 16 residues. In DNA, the CDR3 is TGTGCCAGCAGTGAACGTGGCGGGGGCTCCTACAATGAGCAGTACTTC. Amino acids: CASSERGGGSYNEQYF.

This clonotype has only a few counts. This rearrangement joins TRBV14 to TRBJ2-3; D might be TRBD1 (5 bases). The CDR3 contains 16 residues. Germline-derived CDR1 and CDR2 are SGHDN and FVKESK. Trimming took 4 bases from V and 0 from J, leaving 14 bases between them. As DNA, the CDR3 is TGTGCCAGCAGCCCTTTCAGGGATAGGAGCACAGATACGCAGTATTTT. It codes for CASSPFRDRSTDTQYF. Together with reference TRBV14 and TRBJ2-3, the CDR3 gives the full variable domain: EAGVTQFPSHSVIEKGQTVTLRCDPISGHDNLYWYRRVMGKEIKFLLHFVKESKQDESGMPNNRFLAERTGGTYSTLKVQPAELEDSGVYFCASSPFRDRSTDTQYFGPGTRLTVL.

The V gene is TRBV6-5, the J gene TRBJ1-2; a possible D gene is TRBD1 (5 bases). V was trimmed by 6 bases and J by 6 bases, leaving 14 bases between them. CDR1 MNHEY and CDR2 SVGAGI come from the germline V gene. The CDR3 is made up of 13 amino acids. CDR3 nucleotides: TGTGCCAGCAGATTAAATTCAGGGAATGGCTACACCTTC. Protein: CASRLNSGNGYTF.

This clonotype was seen ten or more times. One junction end does not reproduce the germline sequence, and a read error may be involved. V is TRBV12-5 and J is TRBJ2-5, with D possibly being TRBD1 or TRBD2 (5 bases each). CDR1 LGHNT and CDR2 FRNRAP come from the germline V gene. The length of the CDR3 is 13 residues. CDR3 bases: TGTGCTAGTGATTTGGGACGGCAAGAGACCCAGTACTTC. It specifies CASDLGRQETQYF.